The 20 T cell receptor beta chains below were found in one sample sequenced in a study of T cell responses to AZD1222 COVID-19 vaccine. Using immunoSEQ multiplex PCR, the repertoire was profiled, and TCRdb retains in-frame clones only, with some absent. The sample carries roughly 140,000 clones, under 95% recorded once. The specimen was peripheral blood, collected 28 days after the second AZD1222 dose. These receptors were taken from an adult who received the AZD1222 COVID-19 vaccine.

The rearrangement links TRBV6-5 to TRBJ1-5; 8 nucleotides agree with TRBD1. This CDR3 is built from 12 residues. Germline V lookup: CDR1 MNHEY, CDR2 SVGAGI. The J segment lost 5 bases and the V segment lost 6 bases, leaving 0 bases of the junction unmatched. The CDR3, as DNA: TGTGCCAGCAGGACAGGGGATCAGCCCCAGCATTTT. It yields the protein CASRTGDQPQHF.

The CDR3, as DNA: TGTGCCAGCAGTCTCACCCTCGATCAGCCCCAGCATTTT. Its translation: CASSLTLDQPQHF. The chain combines TRBV27 with TRBJ1-5; D uncertain. This CDR3 has 13 amino acids. CDR1 and CDR2 (germline): MNHEY, SMNVEV (reference sequence). V lost 5 bases and J 5 bases, leaving 10 bases between the germline ends.

The V call is TRBV18, the J call TRBJ1-4; D is unresolved. The CDR3 length is 13 residues. The germline V gene has CDR1 KGHSH and CDR2 LQKENI. Trimming took 4 bases from V and 5 from J, leaving 8 bases between them. This CDR3 is CASSQGANEKLFF. CDR3 sequence (DNA): TGTGCCAGCTCACAGGGTGCCAATGAAAAACTGTTTTTT. Supplemented by reference TRBV18 and TRBJ1-4, the full variable domain reads NAGVMQNPRHLVRRRGQEARLRCSPMKGHSHVYWYRQLPEEGLKFMVYLQKENIIDESGMPKERFSAEFPKEGPSILRIQQVVRGDSAAYFCASSQGANEKLFFGSGTQLSVL.

This sequence joins TRBV7-9 and TRBJ1-6; no definite D call. The germline V gene encodes CDR1 SEHNR and CDR2 FQNEAQ (reference sequence). The CDR3 is 14 amino acids. The V end lost 1 base, the J end lost 5 bases, and 6 bases lay between the germline ends. DNA for the CDR3: TGTGCCAGCAGCTTAGGAGGTGATAATTCACCCCTCCACTTT. It encodes CASSLGGDNSPLHF.

DNA for the CDR3: TGTGCCAGCTCACGCGGGACAGGGGCCAACACTGAAGCTTTCTTT. This sequence encodes CASSRGTGANTEAFF. The chain has TRBV18 and TRBJ1-1, with 10 bases fitting TRBD1. The trim removed 4 bases at V and 2 bases at J, leaving 4 bases unmatched. The V gene's germline CDR1 is KGHSH and CDR2 LQKENI. The CDR3 is 15 amino acids.

The J gene is TRBJ1-2, the V gene TRBV30; a weak D match, TRBD1 (6 bases). V was shortened by 4 bases and J by 2 bases, with 20 bases between the two germline ends. The CDR3 has 16 amino acids. Looked up from germline, CDR1 is GTSNPN and CDR2 is SVGIG (reference sequence). For the CDR3, the DNA is TGTGCCTGGACCACTCTCAGGGGCAGGGCGAACTATGGCTACACCTTC. Translation gives CAWTTLRGRANYGYTF.

The chain recombines TRBV7-3 with TRBJ1-1; TRBD1 agrees at 10 bases. With V trimmed by 3 bases and J by 5 bases, 9 bases remained unmatched. The germline CDR1 and CDR2 sequences are SGHTA and FQGTGA. CDR3 size: 16 residues. CDR3 bases: TGTGCCAGCAGCTTGACAGGGGGCGCAGATCGGACTGAAGCTTTCTTT. Protein product: CASSLTGGADRTEAFF.

The chain employs TRBV12-1 and TRBJ2-2; the listed D gene, TRBD2, was not tested against the DNA. TRBV12-1 is a recognized pseudogene. CDR3 length: 20 amino acids. For the CDR3, the DNA is TGTGCCAGCAGCTTTTCCGACCTGCTAGCGGGAGGGCCTGAAGCCGGGGAGCTGTTTTTT. Protein sequence: CASSFSDLLAGGPEAGELFF.

The gene calls are TRBV10-3 and TRBJ2-1, with D uncertain. The CDR3 is 13 residues long. CDR1 and CDR2 (germline): ENHRY, SYGVKD. Trimming pared 0 bases from V and 5 bases from J, leaving 5 bases between. CDR3 DNA sequence: TGTGCCATCAGTGAGTCTGGGGACAATGAGCAGTTCTTC. Encoded protein: CAISESGDNEQFF.

The V gene is TRBV5-1, the J gene TRBJ2-5; D is tentatively TRBD1 or TRBD2 (6 bases each). V lost 5 bases and J 4 bases, leaving 21 bases between the germline ends. The CDR3 has 16 amino acids. Germline V gene sequence: CDR1 SGHRS, CDR2 YFSETQ. CDR3 in DNA: TGCGCCAGCAGGGGAACCGGGACACGGGGAGGAGAGACCCAGTACTTC. Protein: CASRGTGTRGGETQYF.

This chain connects TRBV19 to TRBJ1-1; possible D gene TRBD1, 5 bases. The V gene lost 6 bases and the J gene lost 0 bases, with 17 bases spanning the gap. This CDR3 region has 16 residues. CDR1 LNHDA and CDR2 SQIVND come from the germline V gene (reference sequence). In nucleotides, the CDR3 is TGTGCCAGTAGGGACCCAGGGTCATTCATGAACACTGAAGCTTTCTTT. This sequence encodes CASRDPGSFMNTEAFF.

This clone was seen a few times. V is TRBV7-8 and J is TRBJ1-2; no firm D call. The V gene lost 0 bases and the J gene lost 8 bases, with 13 bases spanning the gap. The CDR3 contains 14 residues. Germline V gene lookup returns CDR1 SGHVS and CDR2 FQNEAQ. The CDR3 DNA is TGTGCCAGCAGCTTAGCTGTGGGGAATGTGGGCTACACCTTC. This translates into CASSLAVGNVGYTF.

V and J are TRBV5-1 and TRBJ2-1; the match to TRBD1 covers 7 bases. J lost 6 bases, V lost 4 bases, and 4 bases had no gene match. The CDR3 covers 13 residues. Germline lookup yields CDR1 SGHRS and CDR2 YFSETQ. CDR3 in amino acids: CASSPDRVNEQFF. CDR3 nucleotides: TGCGCCAGCAGCCCCGACAGGGTCAATGAGCAGTTCTTC.

Details on this clone: At one of its ends the junction is not consistent with the germline gene, which may arise from a read error. The chain joins TRBV6-5 to TRBJ1-2; D unresolved. Per germline, CDR1 MNHEY and CDR2 SVGAGI. This CDR3 spans 14 amino acids. DNA for the CDR3: TGTGCCAGCAGTTACGACTCCCATCTCTATGTCTACACCTTC. It yields the protein CASSYDSHLYVYTF.

The genes are TRBV19 and TRBJ1-2, with D uncertain. V lost 3 bases to trimming and J lost 5 bases, with 10 bases between them. The CDR3 consists of 13 residues. Germline V lookup: CDR1 LNHDA, CDR2 SQIVND (reference sequence). The CDR3 nucleotides are TGTGCCAGTAGTATCAACAGTCGGTATGGCTACACCTTC. This translates into CASSINSRYGYTF.

The J gene is TRBJ1-1, the V gene TRBV10-3; no clear D gene. Germline V gives CDR1 ENHRY, CDR2 SYGVKD. The CDR3 spans 13 residues. The ends were cut back, 7 bases at V and 0 bases at J, with 9 bases in the middle. The CDR3 region has the DNA TGTGCCATCACCGGACGCGTGAACACTGAAGCTTTCTTT. Amino acids: CAITGRVNTEAFF.

The V and J genes are TRBV21-1 and TRBJ2-2; no DNA check was done on the table's D call, TRBD2. TRBV21-1 has pseudogene status. The CDR3 has 17 residues. The CDR3 DNA reads TGTGCCAGCACCCTTGTGGGATGCGGGAGGAAGACCGGGGAGCTGTTTTTT. It yields the protein CASTLVGCGRKTGELFF.

The chain uses TRBV5-1 and TRBJ1-1, with 9 bases lining up with TRBD1. The CDR3 spans 17 residues. Looked up from germline, CDR1 is SGHRS and CDR2 is YFSETQ. V shed 0 bases, J shed 0 bases, and the junction held 6 bases outside the gene matches. The CDR3 DNA sequence: TGCGCCAGCAGCTTGGGGGACAGGGAGGGGATGAACACTGAAGCTTTCTTT. Its translation: CASSLGDREGMNTEAFF.

V is TRBV20-1 and J is TRBJ2-7, with 11 bases that match TRBD2. The CDR3 is 16 residues long. CDR1 is DFQATT and CDR2 is SNEGSKA in the germline V gene (reference sequence). J gave up 7 bases and V 3 bases, and 14 bases lay outside the gene matches. This CDR3 is CSASGAVAGGEGEQYF. The CDR3 nucleotides read TGCAGTGCTAGTGGGGCGGTAGCGGGAGGGGAGGGGGAGCAGTACTTC.

The chain joins TRBV15 to TRBJ2-1; no clear D. The germline V gene has CDR1 LNHNV and CDR2 YYDKDF (reference sequence). CDR3 length: 14 amino acids. Trimming left V 1 base short and J 6 bases short, with 10 bases between. The CDR3 loop is CATSRVHGRNEQFF. The CDR3 bases are TGTGCCACCAGCAGAGTTCATGGTCGCAATGAGCAGTTCTTC.